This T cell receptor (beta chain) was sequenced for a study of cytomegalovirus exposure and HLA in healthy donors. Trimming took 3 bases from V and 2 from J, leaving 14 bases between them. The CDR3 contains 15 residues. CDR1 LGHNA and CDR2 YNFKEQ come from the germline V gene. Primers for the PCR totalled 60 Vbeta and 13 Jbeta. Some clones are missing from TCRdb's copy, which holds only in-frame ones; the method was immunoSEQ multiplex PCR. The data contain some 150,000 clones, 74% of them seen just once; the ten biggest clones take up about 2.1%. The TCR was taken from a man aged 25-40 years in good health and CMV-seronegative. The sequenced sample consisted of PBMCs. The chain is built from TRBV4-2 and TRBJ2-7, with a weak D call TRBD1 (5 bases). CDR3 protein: CASSQYEQETYEQYF. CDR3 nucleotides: TGTGCCAGCAGCCAGTACGAACAGGAAACCTACGAGCAGTACTTC.